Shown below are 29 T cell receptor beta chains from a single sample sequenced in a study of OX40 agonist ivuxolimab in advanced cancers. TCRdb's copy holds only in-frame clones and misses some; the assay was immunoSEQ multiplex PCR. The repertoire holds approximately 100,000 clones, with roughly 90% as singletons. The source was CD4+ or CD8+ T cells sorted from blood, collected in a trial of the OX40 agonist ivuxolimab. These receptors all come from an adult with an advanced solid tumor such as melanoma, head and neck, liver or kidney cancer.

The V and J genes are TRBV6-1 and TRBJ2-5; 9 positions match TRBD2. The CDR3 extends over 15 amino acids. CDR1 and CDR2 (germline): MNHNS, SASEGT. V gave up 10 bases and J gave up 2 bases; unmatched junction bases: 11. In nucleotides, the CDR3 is TGTGCCAACACGAATAGCGGGAGTCTTCAAGAGACCCAGTACTTC. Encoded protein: CANTNSGSLQETQYF.

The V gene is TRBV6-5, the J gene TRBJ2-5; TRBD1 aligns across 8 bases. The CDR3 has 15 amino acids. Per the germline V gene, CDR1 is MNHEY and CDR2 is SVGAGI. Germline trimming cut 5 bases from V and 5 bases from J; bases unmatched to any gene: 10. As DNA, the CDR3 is TGTGCCAGCAGTCCACCAGGGGGCAATATGGAGACCCAGTACTTC. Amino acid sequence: CASSPPGGNMETQYF.

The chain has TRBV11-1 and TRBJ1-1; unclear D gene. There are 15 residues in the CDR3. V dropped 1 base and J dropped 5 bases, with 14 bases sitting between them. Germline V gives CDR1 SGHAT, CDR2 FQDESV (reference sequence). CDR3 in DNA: TGTGCCAGCAGCTTAGTAGTTGTCCCGGTGACTGAAGCTTTCTTT. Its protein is CASSLVVVPVTEAFF.

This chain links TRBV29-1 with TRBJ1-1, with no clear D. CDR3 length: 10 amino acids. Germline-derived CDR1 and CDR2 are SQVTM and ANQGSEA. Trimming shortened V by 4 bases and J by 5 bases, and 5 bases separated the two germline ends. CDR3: CSVVGTEAFF. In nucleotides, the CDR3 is TGCAGCGTTGTGGGGACTGAAGCTTTCTTT.

The CDR3 loop is CASSQDLRGLNEKLFF. The CDR3 bases are TGTGCCAGCAGCCAAGATCTACGGGGGCTAAATGAAAAACTGTTTTTT. This chain uses TRBV4-2 with TRBJ1-4, with D perhaps TRBD1 (6 bases). V gave up 0 bases and J gave up 5 bases, with 13 bases separating them. The germline gives CDR1 LGHNA, CDR2 YNFKEQ. The CDR3 has 16 residues.

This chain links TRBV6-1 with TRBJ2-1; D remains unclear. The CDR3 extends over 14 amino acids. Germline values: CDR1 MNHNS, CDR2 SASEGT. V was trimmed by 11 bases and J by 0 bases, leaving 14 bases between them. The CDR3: CASGRKSSYNEQFF. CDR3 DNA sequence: TGTGCCTCCGGGCGAAAAAGCTCCTACAATGAGCAGTTCTTC.

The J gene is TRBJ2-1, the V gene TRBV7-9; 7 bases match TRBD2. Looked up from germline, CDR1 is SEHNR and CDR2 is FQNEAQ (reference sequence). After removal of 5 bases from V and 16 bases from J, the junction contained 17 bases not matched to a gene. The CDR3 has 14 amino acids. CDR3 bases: TGTGCCAGCAGCCCCCGGGAGGCCTTAGGCCGCCCTTTCTTC. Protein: CASSPREALGRPFF.

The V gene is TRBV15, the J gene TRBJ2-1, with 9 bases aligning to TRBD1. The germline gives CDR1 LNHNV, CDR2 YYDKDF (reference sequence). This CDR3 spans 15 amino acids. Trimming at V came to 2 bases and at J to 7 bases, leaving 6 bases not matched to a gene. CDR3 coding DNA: TGTGCCACCAGCAGATACATCGGACAGGGGAATGAGCAGTTCTTC. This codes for CATSRYIGQGNEQFF. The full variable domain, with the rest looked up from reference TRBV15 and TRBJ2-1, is DAMVIQNPRYQVTQFGKPVTLSCSQTLNHNVMYWYQQKSSQAPKLLFHYYDKDFNNEADTPDNFQSRRPNTSFCFLDIRSPGLGDTAMYLCATSRYIGQGNEQFFGPGTRLTVL.

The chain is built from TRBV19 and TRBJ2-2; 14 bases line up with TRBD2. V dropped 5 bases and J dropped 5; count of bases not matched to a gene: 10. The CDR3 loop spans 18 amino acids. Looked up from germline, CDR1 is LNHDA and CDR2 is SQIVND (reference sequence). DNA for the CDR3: TGTGCCAGTAGTTCAGCCCGGACTAGCGGGAGGAGGACCGGGGAGCTGTTTTTT. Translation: CASSSARTSGRRTGELFF. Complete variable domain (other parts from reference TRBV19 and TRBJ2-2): DGGITQSPKYLFRKEGQNVTLSCEQNLNHDAMYWYRQDPGQGLRLIYYSQIVNDFQKGDIAEGYSVSREKKESFPLTVTSAQKNPTAFYLCASSSARTSGRRTGELFFGEGSRLTVL.

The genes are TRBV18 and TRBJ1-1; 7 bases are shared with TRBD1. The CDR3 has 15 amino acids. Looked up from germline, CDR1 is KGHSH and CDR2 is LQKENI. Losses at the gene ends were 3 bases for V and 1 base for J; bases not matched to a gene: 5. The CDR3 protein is CASSPTGTENTEAFF. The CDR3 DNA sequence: TGTGCCAGCTCACCTACCGGGACAGAGAACACTGAAGCTTTCTTT.

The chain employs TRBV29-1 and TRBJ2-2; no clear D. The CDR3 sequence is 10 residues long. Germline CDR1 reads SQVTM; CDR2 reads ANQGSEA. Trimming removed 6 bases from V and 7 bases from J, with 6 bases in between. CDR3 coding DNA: TGCAGCGTACAGAACGGGGAGCTGTTTTTT. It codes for CSVQNGELFF.

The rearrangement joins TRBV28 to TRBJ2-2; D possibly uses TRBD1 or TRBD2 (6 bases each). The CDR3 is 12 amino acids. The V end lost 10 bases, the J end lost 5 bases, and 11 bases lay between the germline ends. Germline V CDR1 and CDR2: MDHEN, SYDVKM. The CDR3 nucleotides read TGTGCCACCGTAGGGGGGACCGGGGAGCTGTTTTTT. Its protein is CATVGGTGELFF.

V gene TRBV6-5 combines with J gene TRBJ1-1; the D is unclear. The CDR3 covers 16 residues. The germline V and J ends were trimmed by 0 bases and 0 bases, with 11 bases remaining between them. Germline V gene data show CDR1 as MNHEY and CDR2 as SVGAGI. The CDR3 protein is CASSYSRFGLNTEAFF. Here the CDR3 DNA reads TGTGCCAGCAGTTACTCAAGGTTCGGATTGAACACTGAAGCTTTCTTT.

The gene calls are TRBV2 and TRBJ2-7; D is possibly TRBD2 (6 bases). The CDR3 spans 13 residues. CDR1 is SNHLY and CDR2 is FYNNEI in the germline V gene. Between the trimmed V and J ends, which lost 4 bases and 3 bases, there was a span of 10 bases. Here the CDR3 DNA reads TGTGCCAGCAGTGGGCCGGGACTCTACGAGCAGTACTTC. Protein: CASSGPGLYEQYF.

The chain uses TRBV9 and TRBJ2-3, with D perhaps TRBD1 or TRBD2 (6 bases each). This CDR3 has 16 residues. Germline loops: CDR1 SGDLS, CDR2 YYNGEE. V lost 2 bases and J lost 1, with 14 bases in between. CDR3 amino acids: CASSVGAGEGTDTQYF. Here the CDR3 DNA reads TGTGCCAGCAGCGTGGGGGCAGGGGAGGGCACAGATACGCAGTATTTT.

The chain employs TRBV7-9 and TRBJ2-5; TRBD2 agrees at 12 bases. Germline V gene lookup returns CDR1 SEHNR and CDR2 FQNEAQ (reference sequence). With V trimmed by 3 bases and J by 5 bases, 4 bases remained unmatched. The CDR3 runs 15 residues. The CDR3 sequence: CASSFLAGGPETQYF. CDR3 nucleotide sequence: TGTGCCAGCAGCTTCCTAGCGGGAGGGCCGGAGACCCAGTACTTC.

CDR3 coding DNA: TGCGCCAGCAGCTTCGGACAATACCAAGAGACCCAGTACTTC. As protein: CASSFGQYQETQYF. The gene calls are TRBV5-1 and TRBJ2-5; maybe TRBD1 (5 bases). This CDR3 contains 14 residues. V gave up 2 bases and J gave up 0 bases, with 8 bases separating them. CDR1 and CDR2 from the germline V gene are SGHRS and YFSETQ. Filled out from reference TRBV5-1 and TRBJ2-5, the complete variable domain reads KAGVTQTPRYLIKTRGQQVTLSCSPISGHRSVSWYQQTPGQGLQFLFEYFSETQRNKGNFPGRFSGRQFSNSRSEMNVSTLELGDSALYLCASSFGQYQETQYFGPGTRLLVL.

CDR3 nucleotide sequence: TGCGCCAGCAGTTGGGGCTCTGGAAACACCATATATTTT. It yields the protein CASSWGSGNTIYF. The chain has TRBV5-1 and TRBJ1-3, with unresolved D. V lost 5 bases and J 0 bases, leaving 6 bases between the germline ends. This CDR3 is 13 amino acids long. CDR1 is SGHRS and CDR2 is YFSETQ in the germline V gene.

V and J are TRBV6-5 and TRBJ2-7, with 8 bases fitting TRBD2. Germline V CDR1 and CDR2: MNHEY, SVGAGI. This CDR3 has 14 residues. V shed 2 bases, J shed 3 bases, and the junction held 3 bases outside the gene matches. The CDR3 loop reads CASSYRSGSYEQYF. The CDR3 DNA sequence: TGTGCCAGCAGTTACCGAAGCGGGAGCTACGAGCAGTACTTC.

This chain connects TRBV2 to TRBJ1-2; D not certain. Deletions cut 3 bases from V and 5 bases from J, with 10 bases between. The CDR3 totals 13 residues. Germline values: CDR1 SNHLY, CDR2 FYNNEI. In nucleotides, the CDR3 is TGTGCCAGCAGTGAGGTCAGAACATATGGCTACACCTTC. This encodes CASSEVRTYGYTF.

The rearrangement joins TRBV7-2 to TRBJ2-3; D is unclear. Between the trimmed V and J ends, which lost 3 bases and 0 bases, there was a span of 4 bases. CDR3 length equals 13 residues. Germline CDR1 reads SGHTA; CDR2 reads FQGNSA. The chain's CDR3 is CASSFASTDTQYF. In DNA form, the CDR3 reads TGTGCCAGCAGCTTCGCTAGCACAGATACGCAGTATTTT.

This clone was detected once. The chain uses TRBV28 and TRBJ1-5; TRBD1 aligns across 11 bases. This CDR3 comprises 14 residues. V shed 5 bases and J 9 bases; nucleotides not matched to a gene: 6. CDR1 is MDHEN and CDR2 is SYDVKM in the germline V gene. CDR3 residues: CASSRTGGEGPQHF. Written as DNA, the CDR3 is TGTGCCAGCAGTAGGACAGGGGGCGAAGGGCCCCAGCATTTT.

Here the CDR3 reads CASSLGTPGWSYGYTF. The DNA of the CDR3 is TGTGCCAGCAGCTTAGGGACCCCGGGTTGGAGCTATGGCTACACCTTC. The chain employs TRBV7-8 and TRBJ1-2; D not resolved. Germline-derived CDR1 and CDR2 are SGHVS and FQNEAQ. Trimming removed 1 base at V and 4 bases at J, with 16 bases between. The length of the CDR3 is 16 residues.

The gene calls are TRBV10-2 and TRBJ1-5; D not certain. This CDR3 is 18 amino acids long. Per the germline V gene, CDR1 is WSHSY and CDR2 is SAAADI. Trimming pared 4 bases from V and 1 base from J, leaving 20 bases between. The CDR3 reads CASSGPGADSWSNQPQHF. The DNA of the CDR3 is TGCGCCAGCAGTGGCCCGGGCGCCGATTCGTGGAGCAATCAGCCCCAGCATTTT.

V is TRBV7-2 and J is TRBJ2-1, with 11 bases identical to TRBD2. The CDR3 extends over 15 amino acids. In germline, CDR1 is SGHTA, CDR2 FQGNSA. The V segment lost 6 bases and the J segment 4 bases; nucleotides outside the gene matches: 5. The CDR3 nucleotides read TGTGCCAGCAGACGCAGACTAGCGGGATACAATGAGCAGTTCTTC. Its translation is CASRRRLAGYNEQFF.

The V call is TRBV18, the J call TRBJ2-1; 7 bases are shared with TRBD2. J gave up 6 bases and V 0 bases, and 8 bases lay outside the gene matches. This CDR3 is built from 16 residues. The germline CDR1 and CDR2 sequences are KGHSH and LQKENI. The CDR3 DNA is TGTGCCAGCTCACCACCGTTGGCTAGCGGTATCAATGAGCAGTTCTTC. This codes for CASSPPLASGINEQFF.

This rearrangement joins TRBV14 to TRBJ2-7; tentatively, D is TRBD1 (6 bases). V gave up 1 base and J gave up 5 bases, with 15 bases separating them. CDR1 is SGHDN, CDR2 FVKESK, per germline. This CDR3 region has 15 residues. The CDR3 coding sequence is TGTGCCAGCAGCCAAGGACAGGTCGGTCTCCACGAGCAGTACTTC. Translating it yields CASSQGQVGLHEQYF.

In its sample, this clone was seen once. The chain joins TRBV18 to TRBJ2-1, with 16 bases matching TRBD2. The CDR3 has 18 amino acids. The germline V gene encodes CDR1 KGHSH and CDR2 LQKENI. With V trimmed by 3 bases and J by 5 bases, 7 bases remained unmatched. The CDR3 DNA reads TGTGCCAGCTCACCTCGGGGACTAGCGGGAGGGCCCCACAATGAGCAGTTCTTC. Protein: CASSPRGLAGGPHNEQFF.

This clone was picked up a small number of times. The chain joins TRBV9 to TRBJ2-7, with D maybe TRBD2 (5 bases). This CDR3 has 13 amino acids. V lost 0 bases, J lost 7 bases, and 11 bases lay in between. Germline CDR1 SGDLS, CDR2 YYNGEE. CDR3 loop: CASSVGPREEQYF. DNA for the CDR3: TGTGCCAGCAGCGTAGGTCCTAGGGAGGAGCAGTACTTC.